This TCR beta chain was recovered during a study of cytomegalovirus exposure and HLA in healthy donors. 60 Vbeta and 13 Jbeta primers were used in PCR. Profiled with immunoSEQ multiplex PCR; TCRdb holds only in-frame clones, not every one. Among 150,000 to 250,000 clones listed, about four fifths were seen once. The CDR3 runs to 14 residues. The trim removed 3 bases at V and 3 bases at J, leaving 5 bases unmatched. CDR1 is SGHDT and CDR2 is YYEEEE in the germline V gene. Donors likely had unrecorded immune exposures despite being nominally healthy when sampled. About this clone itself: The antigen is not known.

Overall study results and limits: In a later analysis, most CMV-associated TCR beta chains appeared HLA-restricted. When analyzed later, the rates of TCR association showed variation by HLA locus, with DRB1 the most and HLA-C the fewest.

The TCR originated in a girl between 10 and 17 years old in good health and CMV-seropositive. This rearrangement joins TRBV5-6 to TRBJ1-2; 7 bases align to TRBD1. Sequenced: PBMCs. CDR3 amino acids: CASSSGGGHYGYTF. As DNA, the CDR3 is TGTGCCAGCAGCTCGGGAGGGGGCCACTATGGCTACACCTTC. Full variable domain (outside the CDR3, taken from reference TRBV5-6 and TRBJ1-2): DAGVTQSPTHLIKTRGQQVTLRCSPKSGHDTVSWYQQALGQGPQFIFQYYEEEERQRGNFPDRFSGHQFPNYSSELNVNALLLGDSALYLCASSSGGGHYGYTFGSGTRLTVV.